The TCR beta chain under discussion was sequenced for a study of OX40 agonist ivuxolimab in advanced cancers. Study as a whole: Three patients, one with hepatocellular carcinoma and two with cutaneous melanoma, responded partially. Study-wide results and limits: Antigen specificity was not determined for the expanded peripheral T cells. More expanded clones were found, on average, in CD8+ than in CD4+ T cells.

V lost 2 bases and J lost 7, with 15 bases in between. Per the germline V gene, CDR1 is MNHEY and CDR2 is SMNVEV (reference sequence). This CDR3 is 15 amino acids long. This clone was observed a handful of times. The target antigen is unknown. Here immunoSEQ multiplex PCR was the method, and the copy in TCRdb shows in-frame clones only, minus some. The sample carries some 50,000 clones, around 87% recorded once. The receptor was derived from an adult with an advanced solid tumor such as melanoma, head and neck, liver or kidney cancer. The rearrangement uses TRBV27 and TRBJ2-1; D possibly corresponds to TRBD2 (6 bases). Here the sequenced sample was CD4+ or CD8+ T cells sorted from blood, taken in a trial of the OX40 agonist ivuxolimab. In nucleotides, the CDR3 is TGTGCCAGCAGTTTAGCGGCTAGCGCTAGGAATGAGCAGTTCTTC. Translation: CASSLAASARNEQFF.